The 23 T cell receptor beta chains reported below all come from one sample, sequenced in a study of blood T cell repertoires in COVID-19. Profiling relied on immunoSEQ multiplex PCR, and the TCRdb table lists in-frame clones only, not all of them. Altogether about 210,000 clones are present, around 89% being singletons, with the ten largest covering under 5.5%. Sequencing was performed on peripheral blood. The source is a woman aged 40 to 55 with acute or convalescent COVID-19.

This chain joins TRBV6-6 and TRBJ2-3, with 9 bases aligning to TRBD1. V gave up 5 bases and J gave up 3 bases; unmatched junction bases: 6. The CDR3 covers 15 residues. CDR1 is MNHNY and CDR2 is SVGAGI in the germline V gene (reference sequence). CDR3 nucleotide sequence: TGTGCCAGCAGTCGGGGGGACAGGGCTACAGATACGCAGTATTTT. It translates to CASSRGDRATDTQYF.

CDR3: CASSLGVGVIEYGYTF. The CDR3 nucleotides read TGTGCCAGCAGCTTAGGGGTCGGGGTAATTGAGTATGGCTACACCTTC. The V gene is TRBV11-2, the J gene TRBJ1-2, with unresolved D. The CDR3 is 16 amino acids. Trimming removed 1 base at V and 5 bases at J, with 17 bases between. The germline gives CDR1 SGHAT, CDR2 FQNNGV.

This sequence joins TRBV11-3 and TRBJ2-3, with D unresolved. Per the germline V gene, CDR1 is SGHNT and CDR2 is YENEEA. The length of the CDR3 is 14 residues. Trimming removed 0 bases at V and 5 bases at J, with 9 bases between. CDR3 coding DNA: TGTGCCAGCAGCTTAGATCCTCGCGGAGATACGCAGTATTTT. Encoded protein: CASSLDPRGDTQYF.

The chain links TRBV19 to TRBJ2-2, with D tentatively TRBD1 (7 bases). V lost 3 bases and J 6 bases, leaving 20 bases between the germline ends. The germline CDR1 and CDR2 sequences are LNHDA and SQIVND (reference sequence). There are 17 residues in the CDR3. The CDR3 reads CASSIQGGPLGAGELFF. The CDR3, as DNA: TGTGCCAGTAGTATTCAGGGGGGACCGCTTGGAGCCGGGGAGCTGTTTTTT.

The chain combines TRBV27 with TRBJ1-1; 11 nucleotides agree with TRBD1. The V gene's germline CDR1 is MNHEY and CDR2 SMNVEV (reference sequence). The CDR3 runs to 21 residues. The junction had 20 bases not matched to a gene; V was cut back by 5 bases and J by 0 bases. The CDR3: CASSGQGARGIGTFMNTEAFF. In DNA, the CDR3 is TGTGCCAGCAGTGGACAGGGGGCGCGGGGGATCGGTACTTTCATGAACACTGAAGCTTTCTTT.

This chain links TRBV3-1 (or the pseudogene TRBV3-2) with TRBJ1-2; a weak D match, TRBD1 (5 bases). The CDR3 contains 14 residues. The germline gives CDR1 LGHDT, CDR2 YNNKEL (reference sequence). Trimming took off 0 bases at V and 6 bases at J, with 11 bases between the two ends. The DNA for the CDR3 is TGTGCCAGCAGCCAAGAGGGGGGAGGGGATGGCTACACCTTC. Translating gives CASSQEGGGDGYTF.

The rearrangement uses TRBV4-1 and TRBJ1-1; 8 nucleotides agree with TRBD1. The V gene end was trimmed by 1 base and the J gene end by 5 bases; junction bases not matched to a gene: 3. Germline CDR1 and CDR2: MGHRA and YSYEKL. The CDR3 has 14 amino acids. Here the CDR3 reads CASSQVQGATEAFF. The CDR3 coding sequence is TGCGCCAGCAGCCAAGTGCAGGGGGCAACTGAAGCTTTCTTT.

V is TRBV6-6 and J is TRBJ1-1, with TRBD1 identical over 7 bases. In germline, CDR1 is MNHNY, CDR2 SVGAGI (reference sequence). V lost 3 bases and J lost 1; bases outside the gene matches: 8. This CDR3 has 16 residues. CDR3: CASSYPPRTGNTEAFF. CDR3 nucleotide sequence: TGTGCCAGCAGTTATCCCCCCAGGACAGGGAACACTGAAGCTTTCTTT.

This chain joins TRBV5-8 and TRBJ1-4, with no clear D. This CDR3 region has 15 residues. V was pared by 0 bases and J by 4 bases, with 10 bases between. Per germline, CDR1 SGHTS and CDR2 YDEGEE. The CDR3 loop reads CASSLGGYINEKLFF. CDR3 bases: TGTGCCAGCAGCTTGGGAGGGTACATTAATGAAAAACTGTTTTTT.

V usage is TRBV6-1 and J usage is TRBJ1-5, with TRBD1 matching over 7 bases. This CDR3 is built from 15 residues. The trim removed 2 bases at V and 6 bases at J, leaving 7 bases unmatched. Germline V gene lookup returns CDR1 MNHNS and CDR2 SASEGT. In DNA, the CDR3 is TGTGCCAGCAGTGAAACAGACAGGGTGGTTCAGCCCCAGCATTTT. Amino acid sequence: CASSETDRVVQPQHF.

The V gene is TRBV18, the J gene TRBJ1-5; 10 nucleotides line up with TRBD1. Trimming removed 3 bases from V and 6 bases from J; junction bases left unmatched: 5. CDR1 is KGHSH, CDR2 LQKENI, per germline. The CDR3 spans 15 residues. For the CDR3, the DNA is TGTGCCAGCTCACCTGGGACAGGGGAAAGTCAGCCCCAGCATTTT. Residues: CASSPGTGESQPQHF.

This rearrangement joins TRBV28 to TRBJ1-1, with D tentatively TRBD1 (6 bases). The germline CDR1 and CDR2 sequences are MDHEN and SYDVKM. The CDR3 covers 15 residues. Trimming pared 6 bases from V and 0 bases from J, leaving 14 bases between. The CDR3 loop is CASRYRQEMNTEAFF. As DNA, the CDR3 is TGTGCCAGCAGATACAGACAGGAGATGAACACTGAAGCTTTCTTT.

J is TRBJ1-4 and V is TRBV6-5, with a tentative D call TRBD1 (6 bases). Trimming left V 6 bases short and J 3 bases short, with 11 bases between. CDR1 MNHEY and CDR2 SVGAGI come from the germline V gene. The CDR3 is made up of 14 amino acids. CDR3 sequence (DNA): TGTGCCAGCAGACAACAGGGAGCTAATGAAAAACTGTTTTTT. It translates to CASRQQGANEKLFF.

Notes on this clone: Different DNA sequences within this sample yield the same CDR3. This chain connects TRBV11-2 to TRBJ2-7; D unclear. Per the germline V gene, CDR1 is SGHAT and CDR2 is FQNNGV. V was clipped by 4 bases and J by 3 bases, with 10 bases between them. The CDR3 is made up of 13 amino acids. CDR3 loop: CASSYLTRYEQYV. CDR3 bases: TGTGCCAGCAGCTACCTGACTCGCTACGAGCAGTACGTC.

This clone showed up just a few times. The V call is TRBV6-5, the J call TRBJ1-1; D might be TRBD1 (5 bases). CDR1 and CDR2 from the germline V gene are MNHEY and SVGAGI. The CDR3 is made up of 14 amino acids. The germline V and J ends were trimmed by 4 bases and 4 bases, with 13 bases remaining between them. The CDR3 bases are TGTGCCAGCAGTTTTACTCCCGGGGGCACTGAAGCTTTCTTT. Encoded protein: CASSFTPGGTEAFF.

The V call is TRBV5-1, the J call TRBJ2-5; 9 bases are shared with TRBD2. Germline lookup yields CDR1 SGHRS and CDR2 YFSETQ. The CDR3 runs 14 residues. V was pared by 4 bases and J by 9 bases, with 10 bases of the junction left unmatched. The CDR3 sequence is CASSPRGGDESQYF. CDR3 nucleotide sequence: TGCGCCAGCAGCCCGCGGGGGGGCGATGAGTCCCAGTACTTC.

The genes are TRBV2 and TRBJ2-5; TRBD1 aligns across 7 bases. V lost 6 bases and J lost 0; bases outside the gene matches: 4. The CDR3 has 14 residues. CDR1 is SNHLY and CDR2 is FYNNEI in the germline V gene. The CDR3 DNA reads as TGTGCCAGCAGGAAGACAGGGTACCAAGAGACCCAGTACTTC. Its protein is CASRKTGYQETQYF.

The chain carries TRBV13 and TRBJ2-1; 10 bases fit TRBD2. The CDR3 runs 15 residues. Germline CDR1 PRHDT, CDR2 FYEKMQ (reference sequence). V shed 2 bases, J shed 10 bases, and the junction held 8 bases outside the gene matches. As DNA, the CDR3 is TGTGCCAGCAGCTTAAAGCTTACTAGCGGGGTCGAGCAGTTCTTC. The encoded protein is CASSLKLTSGVEQFF.

The chain uses TRBV23-1 and TRBJ2-7; TRBD1 might be the D (6 bases). TRBV23-1 is filed as an ORF, its function uncertain. The CDR3 runs 17 residues. The V end lost 2 bases, the J end lost 5 bases, and 22 bases lay between the germline ends. The CDR3 coding sequence is TGCGCCAGCAGTCAAGGGACCACCACAGGGCTTTCCCACGAGCAGTACGTC. Translated, it gives CASSQGTTTGLSHEQYV.

The rearrangement joins TRBV19 to TRBJ1-3; D unresolved. The V gene's germline CDR1 is LNHDA and CDR2 SQIVND (reference sequence). Trimming left V 3 bases short and J 0 bases short, with 9 bases between. This CDR3 is 15 amino acids long. This CDR3 is CASSIRPGSGNTIYF. The DNA of the CDR3 is TGTGCCAGTAGTATTAGGCCAGGCTCTGGAAACACCATATATTTT.

V is TRBV2 and J is TRBJ1-6, with a tentative D call TRBD1 (6 bases). Germline V lookup: CDR1 SNHLY, CDR2 FYNNEI. The V end lost 7 bases, the J end lost 5 bases, and 12 bases lay between the germline ends. This CDR3 spans 14 amino acids. The chain's CDR3 is CASNSGQNNSPLHF. CDR3 DNA sequence: TGTGCCAGCAACTCGGGACAAAATAATTCACCCCTCCACTTT.

The rearrangement uses TRBV6-4 and TRBJ2-3; TRBD2 matches 9 bases. This CDR3 contains 15 residues. CDR1 and CDR2 (germline): MRHNA, SNTAGT. V lost 3 bases to trimming and J lost 4 bases; unmatched junction nucleotides: 5. The CDR3 region has the DNA TGTGCCAGCAGTGAGGAGGCGGGGGGGCCAGATACGCAGTATTTT. This translates into CASSEEAGGPDTQYF.

This clone was recorded a few times. The rearrangement uses TRBV19 and TRBJ1-5; maybe TRBD1 (5 bases). Trimming removed 3 bases from V and 3 bases from J, with 9 bases in between. Germline V CDR1 and CDR2: LNHDA, SQIVND (reference sequence). There are 14 residues in the CDR3. CDR3 sequence: CASSMRQYNQPQHF. The CDR3 DNA sequence: TGTGCCAGTAGTATGAGACAGTACAATCAGCCCCAGCATTTT.